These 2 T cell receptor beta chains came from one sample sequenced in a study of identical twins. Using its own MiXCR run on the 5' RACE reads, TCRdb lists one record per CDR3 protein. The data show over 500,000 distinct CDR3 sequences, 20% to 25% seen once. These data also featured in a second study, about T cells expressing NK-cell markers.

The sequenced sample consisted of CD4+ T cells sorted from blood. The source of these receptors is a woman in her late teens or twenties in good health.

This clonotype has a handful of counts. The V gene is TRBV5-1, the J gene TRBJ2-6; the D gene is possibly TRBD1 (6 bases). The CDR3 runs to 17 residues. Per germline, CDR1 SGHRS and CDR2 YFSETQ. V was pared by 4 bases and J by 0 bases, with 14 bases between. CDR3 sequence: CASSGTQGSSGANVLTF. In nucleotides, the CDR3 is TGCGCCAGCAGCGGGACACAGGGTAGCTCTGGGGCCAACGTCCTGACTTTC.

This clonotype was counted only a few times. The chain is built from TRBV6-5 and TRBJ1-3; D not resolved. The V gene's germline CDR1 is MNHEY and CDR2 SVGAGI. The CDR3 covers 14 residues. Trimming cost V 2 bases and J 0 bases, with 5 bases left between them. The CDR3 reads CASSYDGSGNTIYF. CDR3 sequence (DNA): TGTGCCAGCAGTTACGACGGCTCTGGAAACACCATATATTTT.